These 9 T cell receptor beta chains were sequenced from one sample in a study of blood T cells in healthy people across ages. Using a J-beta primer mix together with a sample-barcoded 5' primer, a second PCR was run for about 7 to 12 cycles. TCRdb used MiXCR to reprocess the 5' RACE reads, holding one entry per CDR3 protein. The data hold over 600,000 distinct CDR3 sequences, with approximately 60% observed a single time. The sample comprised blood. Receptors were obtained from a man in his forties in good health.

This rearrangement joins TRBV20-1 to TRBJ1-2; possibly TRBD1 for D (6 bases). V was clipped by 6 bases and J by 4 bases, with 18 bases between them. Germline assignment: CDR1 DFQATT and CDR2 SNEGSKA (reference sequence). The CDR3 runs to 14 residues. The CDR3 sequence: CSARRGTRGYGYTF. The DNA for the CDR3 is TGCAGTGCCAGAAGGGGGACACGGGGCTATGGCTACACCTTC.

This clonotype was observed a handful of times. The chain uses TRBV2 and TRBJ2-5; 12 nucleotides agree with TRBD2. CDR3 size: 15 residues. With 6 bases clipped from V and 4 bases from J, the junction kept 6 bases outside the gene matches. CDR1 is SNHLY, CDR2 FYNNEI, per germline. The CDR3 sequence is CASRWTSGIAETQYF. CDR3 DNA: TGTGCCAGCAGGTGGACTAGCGGGATCGCAGAGACCCAGTACTTC.

The genes are TRBV20-1 and TRBJ2-7, with D possibly TRBD2 on 5 matching bases. The CDR3 extends over 15 amino acids. In germline, CDR1 is DFQATT, CDR2 SNEGSKA (reference sequence). Trimming shortened V by 0 bases and J by 0 bases, and 12 bases separated the two germline ends. The CDR3 reads CSARDRSGSSYEQYF. In nucleotides, the CDR3 is TGCAGTGCTAGAGATCGGAGCGGAAGCTCCTACGAGCAGTACTTC.

This clonotype was detected only a few times. The chain has TRBV29-1 and TRBJ2-7, with D unclear. The CDR3 consists of 13 residues. Trimming left V 1 base short and J 6 bases short, with 13 bases between. Germline V gene data show CDR1 as SQVTM and CDR2 as ANQGSEA. CDR3 region: CSVEVGSGAEQYF. The CDR3 DNA sequence: TGCAGCGTTGAAGTCGGGTCAGGTGCCGAGCAGTACTTC.

The V gene is TRBV10-3, the J gene TRBJ1-2, with D possibly TRBD1 on 5 matching bases. V was shortened by 6 bases and J by 10 bases, with 15 bases between the two germline ends. Germline CDR1 ENHRY, CDR2 SYGVKD. The CDR3 is made up of 12 amino acids. The CDR3 loop reads CAIRIRDGAYTF. Here the CDR3 DNA reads TGTGCCATCAGAATCCGGGACGGGGCCTACACCTTC.

This chain joins TRBV14 and TRBJ2-5; 7 bases align to TRBD2. The CDR3 totals 15 residues. After removal of 3 bases from V and 2 bases from J, the junction contained 6 bases not matched to a gene. Germline values: CDR1 SGHDN, CDR2 FVKESK. CDR3: CASSHVAGVQETQYF. The CDR3 DNA follows: TGTGCCAGCAGCCACGTAGCGGGTGTTCAAGAGACCCAGTACTTC.

This clonotype was seen at least ten times. The chain has TRBV7-2 and TRBJ2-5, with D possibly TRBD1 on 5 matching bases. Trimming shortened V by 2 bases and J by 5 bases, and 9 bases separated the two germline ends. The CDR3 runs 13 residues. Germline loops: CDR1 SGHTA, CDR2 FQGNSA. The CDR3 coding sequence is TGTGCCAGCAGCTTATGGGGCGCTGAGACCCAGTACTTC. Its translation is CASSLWGAETQYF.

This chain uses TRBV10-3 with TRBJ2-7; D may be TRBD2 (6 bases). The CDR3 loop spans 11 amino acids. The germline gives CDR1 ENHRY, CDR2 SYGVKD. V was cut by 5 bases and J by 5 bases, with 7 bases left in between. The CDR3 DNA sequence: TGTGCCATCAGTTGGGGGGACGAGCAGTACTTC. Encoded protein: CAISWGDEQYF.

This clonotype was seen a handful of times. The DNA for the CDR3 is TGCGCCAGCAGGGCAGTAGGGTTCACAGATACGCAGTATTTT. Protein product: CASRAVGFTDTQYF. V and J are TRBV4-1 and TRBJ2-3, with D hard to call. The CDR3 extends over 14 amino acids. Germline CDR1 MGHRA, CDR2 YSYEKL. V lost 6 bases to trimming and J lost 2 bases, with 12 bases between them.